This TCR beta chain appears in the sequencing data of a study of CD8 T cells in ankylosing spondylitis. By quantitative 5'-RACE with molecular barcodes, the TCR beta libraries were made. From the 5' RACE reads, TCRdb called clonotypes with MiXCR, one entry per CDR3 protein. The sample holds about 100,000 distinct CDR3 sequences; 24% are singletons and the top ten take approximately 13%. Note on this clonotype: Its target is not known.

Germline V gives CDR1 KGHSH, CDR2 LQKENI. V was clipped by 5 bases and J by 8 bases; unmatched bases: 9. There are 15 residues in the CDR3. General study results and limits: Seven or eight highly homologous variants made up a TCR beta motif, and this motif appeared characteristic of ankylosing spondylitis blood. Reports say disease-linked clones showed up significantly more in matched ankylosing spondylitis synovial fluid. Both synovial fluid and blood in reactive arthritis had previously been reported to carry some motif variants.

The clonotype originates from a male donor with ankylosing spondylitis. This chain uses TRBV18 with TRBJ1-4; 9 bases are a match to TRBD1. Sequencing was carried out using synovial fluid, either unsorted or a sorted T cell fraction (not recorded which). DNA of the CDR3: TGTGCCAGCTCAACACGGGGGACAGGGTCCGAAAAACTGTTTTTT. It encodes CASSTRGTGSEKLFF.